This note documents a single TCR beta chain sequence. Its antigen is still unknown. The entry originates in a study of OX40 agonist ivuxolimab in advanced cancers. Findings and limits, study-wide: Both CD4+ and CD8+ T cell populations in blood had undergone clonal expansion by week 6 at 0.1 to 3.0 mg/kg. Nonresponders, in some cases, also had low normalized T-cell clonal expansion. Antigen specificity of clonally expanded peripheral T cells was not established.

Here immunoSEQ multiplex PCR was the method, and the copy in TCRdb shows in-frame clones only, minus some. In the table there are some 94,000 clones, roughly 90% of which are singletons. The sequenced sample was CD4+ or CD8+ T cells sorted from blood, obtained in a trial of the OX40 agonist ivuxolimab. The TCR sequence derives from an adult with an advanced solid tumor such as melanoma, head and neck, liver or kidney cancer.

The CDR3 DNA reads TGTGCCAGTAGTATCTTGGACAGGGACGGCTACACCTTC. Protein product: CASSILDRDGYTF. The chain is built from TRBV19 and TRBJ1-2, with 8 bases aligning to TRBD1. J lost 8 bases, V lost 3 bases, and 5 bases had no gene match. This CDR3 contains 13 residues. Germline V gives CDR1 LNHDA, CDR2 SQIVND (reference sequence). The full variable domain, in which reference TRBV19 and TRBJ1-2 provide the parts outside the CDR3, is DGGITQSPKYLFRKEGQNVTLSCEQNLNHDAMYWYRQDPGQGLRLIYYSQIVNDFQKGDIAEGYSVSREKKESFPLTVTSAQKNPTAFYLCASSILDRDGYTFGSGTRLTVV.